The 9 T cell receptor beta chains presented below share a single source sample, sequenced in a study of T cells after yellow fever vaccination. TCRdb used MiXCR to reprocess the 5' RACE reads, holding one entry per CDR3 protein. The sample holds about 200,000 distinct CDR3 sequences, approximately 3.3% seen once. Sequencing used CD4+ T cells sorted from PBMCs, obtained 10 days after the yellow fever booster vaccination. The origin of the receptors is a man between 18 and 35 years old who received the YFV17D yellow fever vaccine.

Many counts were recorded for this clonotype. The V and J genes are TRBV7-2 and TRBJ2-3, with TRBD2 identical over 13 bases. This CDR3 has 16 amino acids. J lost 4 bases, V lost 4 bases, and 5 bases had no gene match. CDR1 and CDR2 from the germline V gene are SGHTA and FQGNSA. The CDR3 region has the DNA TGTGCCAGCAGCTCTACTAGCGGGGGGGCCTCAGATACGCAGTATTTT. It translates to CASSSTSGGASDTQYF.

This clonotype was picked up many times. The rearrangement uses TRBV23-1 and TRBJ2-7; TRBD1 matches 7 bases. TRBV23-1 has ORF status, its function being uncertain. The CDR3 runs 15 residues. V lost 6 bases and J lost 2; bases outside the gene matches: 10. In DNA, the CDR3 is TGCGCCAGCAGCCCTGGGACAGAACTTCCCTACGAGCAGTACTTC. The encoded protein is CASSPGTELPYEQYF.

This clonotype was counted only a few times. This chain uses TRBV28 with TRBJ1-5; D perhaps matches TRBD1 (5 bases). This CDR3 contains 14 residues. From germline, CDR1 is MDHEN and CDR2 SYDVKM. Trimming left V 3 bases short and J 7 bases short, with 13 bases between. The CDR3 loop reads CASSLSTGSQPQHF. CDR3 bases: TGTGCCAGCAGTTTGAGTACAGGTTCGCAGCCCCAGCATTTT.

This clonotype was seen at least ten times. V and J are TRBV5-1 and TRBJ2-1; weak D call: TRBD2 (6 bases). Germline loops: CDR1 SGHRS, CDR2 YFSETQ. With 4 bases removed from V and 7 bases from J, the gap between germline ends came to 15 bases. There are 14 residues in the CDR3. The CDR3 DNA sequence: TGCGCCAGCAGCCCGAGGGGACTGGCTAATGAGCAGTTCTTC. Translated: CASSPRGLANEQFF.

This clonotype was counted ten times or more. The chain uses TRBV5-4 and TRBJ2-1; 10 positions match TRBD1. The CDR3 totals 16 residues. Germline loops: CDR1 SGHNT, CDR2 YYREEE (reference sequence). V lost 1 base and J lost 10; bases outside the gene matches: 11. DNA for the CDR3: TGTGCCAGCAGCTTGATCTATGGACAGGGGGATAACGAGCAGTTCTTC. Amino acids: CASSLIYGQGDNEQFF. Looking up the rest from reference TRBV5-4 and TRBJ2-1 gives the full variable domain: ETGVTQSPTHLIKTRGQQVTLRCSSQSGHNTVSWYQQALGQGPQFIFQYYREEENGRGNFPPRFSGLQFPNYSSELNVNALELDDSALYLCASSLIYGQGDNEQFFGPGTRLTVL.

This clonotype was seen ten or more times. The chain links TRBV7-6 to TRBJ1-1; 12 bases match TRBD1. This CDR3 has 15 amino acids. Germline CDR1 and CDR2: SGHVS and FNYEAQ. The V segment lost 2 bases and the J segment 8 bases; nucleotides outside the gene matches: 6. CDR3 amino acids: CASSLFGTGGSEAFF. In DNA form, the CDR3 reads TGTGCCAGCAGCTTATTTGGGACAGGGGGCTCAGAAGCTTTCTTT.

This clonotype has a count of ten or more. The gene calls are TRBV10-3 and TRBJ2-1; 7 bases are shared with TRBD1. Germline values: CDR1 ENHRY, CDR2 SYGVKD. CDR3 size: 14 residues. With V trimmed by 2 bases and J by 10 bases, 8 bases remained unmatched. CDR3 DNA sequence: TGTGCCATCAGTGAGGCCTCGACAGGGCAGGAGCAGTTCTTC. Its protein is CAISEASTGQEQFF.

V and J are TRBV20-1 and TRBJ1-3, with a weak D call TRBD1 (5 bases). V was pared by 3 bases and J by 2 bases, with 8 bases between. The CDR3 is 13 amino acids. CDR1 and CDR2 (germline): DFQATT, SNEGSKA (reference sequence). The CDR3 DNA reads as TGCAGTGCTAGTCGGGGGGCTGGAAACACCATATATTTT. Translation gives CSASRGAGNTIYF.

This clonotype was seen repeatedly, ten times or more. V and J are TRBV7-2 and TRBJ1-2, with 9 bases identical to TRBD1. V was clipped by 9 bases and J by 6 bases; unmatched bases: 11. CDR1 SGHTA and CDR2 FQGNSA come from the germline V gene. The CDR3 contains 14 residues. The CDR3 nucleotides are TGTGCCAGTATCACCGACAGGGGGACAAATGGCTACACCTTC. Translation gives CASITDRGTNGYTF.